The subject of this entry is one TCR beta chain. The sample originates from a study of blood T cell repertoires in COVID-19. Original processing notes: Amplified reference gene primers provided the basis for estimating nucleated cell counts. Here immunoSEQ multiplex PCR was the method, and the copy in TCRdb shows in-frame clones only, minus some. V and J calls and clone size come straight from that table; D and trimming were deduced from the DNA. The table has about 200,000 clones, 83% seen once. The TCR was taken from a woman aged 45-65 years who had been exposed to COVID-19. Sequences were obtained from PBMCs or T cells enriched from blood (not recorded which).

In DNA, the CDR3 is TGTGCCAGCAGTGGGGGAGCGGGGGGCCATGCCGGTATAGATACGCAGTATTTT. It yields the protein CASSGGAGGHAGIDTQYF. The gene calls are TRBV2 and TRBJ2-3, with 9 nucleotides matching TRBD2. Losses at the gene ends were 4 bases for V and 5 bases for J; bases not matched to a gene: 16. The CDR3 is 18 residues long. Germline V gives CDR1 SNHLY, CDR2 FYNNEI.